This TCR beta chain was found in a study of cytomegalovirus exposure and HLA in healthy donors. General study findings and limits: Later analysis showed most CMV-associated TCR beta chains appearing HLA-restricted.

The PCR ran on 60 Vbeta and 13 Jbeta primers. This table comes from immunoSEQ multiplex PCR, and its TCRdb copy is limited to in-frame clones, with some not included. The sample records some 45,000 clones, about 90% being singletons. In the case of this clone: Its cognate antigen is unknown.

The sequence derives from a woman in her thirties or forties in good health and CMV-seropositive. Sequencing was performed on PBMCs.

In DNA form, the CDR3 reads TGTGCCAGCAGGCTCGACAGGGGGATTTCCTACGAGCAGTACTTC. Translated, it gives CASRLDRGISYEQYF. J is TRBJ2-7 and V is TRBV14; TRBD1 agrees at 9 bases. Germline loops: CDR1 SGHDN, CDR2 FVKESK. After removal of 6 bases from V and 1 base from J, the junction contained 7 bases not matched to a gene. The CDR3 has 15 amino acids.